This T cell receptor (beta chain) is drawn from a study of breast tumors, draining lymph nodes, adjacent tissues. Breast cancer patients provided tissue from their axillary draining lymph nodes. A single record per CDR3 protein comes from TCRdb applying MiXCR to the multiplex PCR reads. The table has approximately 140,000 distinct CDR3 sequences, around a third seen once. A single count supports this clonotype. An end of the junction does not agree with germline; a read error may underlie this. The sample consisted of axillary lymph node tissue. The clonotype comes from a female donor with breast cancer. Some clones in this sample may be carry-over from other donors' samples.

The CDR3 bases are TGCAGCGTTGATCAGCGACACAGCACGAACTATGACTACACCTTC. Amino acid sequence: CSVDQRHSTNYDYTF. This chain uses TRBV29-1 with TRBJ1-2, with D unclear. Germline V gene sequence: CDR1 SQVTM, CDR2 ANQGSEA. The CDR3 length is 15 residues.